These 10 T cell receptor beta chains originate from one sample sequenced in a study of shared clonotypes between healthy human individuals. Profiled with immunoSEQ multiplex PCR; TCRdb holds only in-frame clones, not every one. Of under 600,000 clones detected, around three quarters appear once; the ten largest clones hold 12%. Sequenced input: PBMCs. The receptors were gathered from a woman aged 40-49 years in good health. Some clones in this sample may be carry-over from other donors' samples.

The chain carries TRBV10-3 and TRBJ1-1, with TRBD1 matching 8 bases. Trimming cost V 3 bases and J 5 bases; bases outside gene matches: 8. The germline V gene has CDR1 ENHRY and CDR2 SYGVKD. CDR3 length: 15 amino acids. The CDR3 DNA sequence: TGTGCCATCAGTGACCCTTTAACAGGGGGGACTGAAGCTTTCTTT. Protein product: CAISDPLTGGTEAFF.

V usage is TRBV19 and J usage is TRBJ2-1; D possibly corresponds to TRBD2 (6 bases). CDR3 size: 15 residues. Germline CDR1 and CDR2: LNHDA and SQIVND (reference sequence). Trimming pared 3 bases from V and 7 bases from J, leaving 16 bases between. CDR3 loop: CASSIWRAGRNEQFF. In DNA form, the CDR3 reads TGTGCCAGTAGTATTTGGCGGGCGGGAAGGAATGAGCAGTTCTTC.

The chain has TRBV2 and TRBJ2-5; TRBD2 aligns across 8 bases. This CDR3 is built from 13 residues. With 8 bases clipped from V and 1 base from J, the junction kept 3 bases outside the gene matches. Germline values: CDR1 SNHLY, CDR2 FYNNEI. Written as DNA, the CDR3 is TGTGCCAGCTCAAGCGGGAGCCAAGAGACCCAGTACTTC. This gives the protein CASSSGSQETQYF.

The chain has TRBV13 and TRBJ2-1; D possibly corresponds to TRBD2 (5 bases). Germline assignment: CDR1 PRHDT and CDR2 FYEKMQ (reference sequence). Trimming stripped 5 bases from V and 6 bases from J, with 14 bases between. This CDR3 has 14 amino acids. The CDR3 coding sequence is TGTGCCAGCAGCCCACTAGTAGGGCGCAATGAGCAGTTCTTC. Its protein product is CASSPLVGRNEQFF.

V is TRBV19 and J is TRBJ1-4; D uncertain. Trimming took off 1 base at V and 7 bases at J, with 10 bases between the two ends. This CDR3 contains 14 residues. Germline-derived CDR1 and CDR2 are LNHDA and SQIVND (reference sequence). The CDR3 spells CASSIGGSGEKLFF. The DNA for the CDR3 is TGTGCCAGTAGTATAGGTGGGAGTGGTGAAAAACTGTTTTTT. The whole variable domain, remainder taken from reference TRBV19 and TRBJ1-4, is DGGITQSPKYLFRKEGQNVTLSCEQNLNHDAMYWYRQDPGQGLRLIYYSQIVNDFQKGDIAEGYSVSREKKESFPLTVTSAQKNPTAFYLCASSIGGSGEKLFFGSGTQLSVL.

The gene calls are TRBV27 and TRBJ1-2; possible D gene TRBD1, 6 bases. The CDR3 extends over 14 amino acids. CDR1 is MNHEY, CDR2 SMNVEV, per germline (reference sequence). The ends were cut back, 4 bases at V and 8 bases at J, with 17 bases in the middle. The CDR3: CASSYISDRGGYTF. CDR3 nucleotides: TGTGCCAGCAGTTATATCTCGGACAGAGGCGGCTACACCTTC.

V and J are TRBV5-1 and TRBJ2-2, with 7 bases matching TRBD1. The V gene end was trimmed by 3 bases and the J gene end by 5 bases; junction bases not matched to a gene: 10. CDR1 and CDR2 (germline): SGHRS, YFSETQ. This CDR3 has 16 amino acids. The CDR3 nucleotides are TGCGCCAGCAGCTCCACAGTGACAGGGTTGACCGGGGAGCTGTTTTTT. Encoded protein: CASSSTVTGLTGELFF.

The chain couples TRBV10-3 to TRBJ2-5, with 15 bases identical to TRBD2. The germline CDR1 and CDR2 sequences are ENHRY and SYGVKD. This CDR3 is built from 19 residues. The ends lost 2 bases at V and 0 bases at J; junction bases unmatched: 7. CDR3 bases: TGTGCCATCAGTGAGGCCAGGGGACTAGCGGGAGGCCACCAAGAGACCCAGTACTTC. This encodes CAISEARGLAGGHQETQYF.

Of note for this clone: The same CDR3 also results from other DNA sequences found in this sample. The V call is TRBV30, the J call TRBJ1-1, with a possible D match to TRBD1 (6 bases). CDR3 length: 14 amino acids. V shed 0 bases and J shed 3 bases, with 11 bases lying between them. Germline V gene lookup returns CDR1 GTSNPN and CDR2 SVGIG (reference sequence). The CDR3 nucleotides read TGTGCCTGGAGTGTACAGCCAGGGGACACTGAAGCTTTCTTT. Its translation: CAWSVQPGDTEAFF.

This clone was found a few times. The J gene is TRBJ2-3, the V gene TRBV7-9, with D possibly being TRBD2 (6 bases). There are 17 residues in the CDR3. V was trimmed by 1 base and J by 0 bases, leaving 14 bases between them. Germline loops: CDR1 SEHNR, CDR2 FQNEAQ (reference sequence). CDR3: CASSLDAAGTSTDTQYF. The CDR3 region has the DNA TGTGCCAGCAGCTTAGATGCGGCAGGGACTAGCACAGATACGCAGTATTTT.